The T cell receptor (beta chain) under discussion was sequenced for a study of blood T cell repertoires in COVID-19. Overall study context: Donors in the United States, Italy and Spain gave samples during acute or convalescent COVID-19. PBMCs, B-cell-depleted T cells, or T cells provided the cDNA or gDNA that made up the material.

Trimming took 5 bases from V and 10 from J, leaving 22 bases between them. The germline gives CDR1 GTSNPN, CDR2 SVGIG (reference sequence). CDR3 size: 14 residues. Methods used by the authors: Reference gene primers were amplified, and this amplification served to estimate nucleated cell counts. The repertoire was sequenced with immunoSEQ multiplex PCR; TCRdb's copy has only in-frame clones and lacks some. The DNA gave D and trimming, while V, J and clone size come from that table. The sample has approximately 5,500 clones, about 88% seen once. Sequenced sample: peripheral blood. The clonotype comes from a woman older than 75 with acute or convalescent COVID-19. The genes are TRBV30 and TRBJ2-3; D possibly corresponds to TRBD1 (6 bases). The CDR3 is CAWRDTRTAGAQYF. As DNA, the CDR3 is TGTGCCTGGCGGGACACGAGGACCGCTGGAGCGCAGTATTTT.